Following are 24 T cell receptor beta chains from one sample sequenced in a study of human T cells and chemical hapten exposure (dated by TCRdb to the early 2020s). The protocol used for the library was RACE. For sequencing, a NextSeq 500 was employed. The public reads were quality trimmed at Q25 with fastp and then assembled into clones with MiXCR by TCRdb, keeping productive beta chains. For every CDR3 protein sequence, its rows merge into one entry that carries the most common genes and DNA. Across this sample there are about 81,000 distinct CDR3 sequences, with 10% seen only once. The ten largest clones capture approximately 2.3% of the sample. The time point label on this specimen signifies: patch test 2, 6 weeks after DPC sensitization. The meaning of the sample's treatment or condition label: therapeutic diphenylcyclopropenone sensitization with weekly scalp DPC. The sequenced sample was whole blood, obtained in connection with sensitization to the hapten diphenylcyclopropenone (DPC). All receptors come from a woman in her twenties or thirties with alopecia areata. Some clones in this sample may be carry-over from other donors' samples.

There are many counts of this clonotype. The chain has TRBV11-2 and TRBJ2-5; TRBD2 matches at 8 bases. Germline trimming cut 3 bases from V and 9 bases from J; bases unmatched to any gene: 9. Germline V lookup: CDR1 SGHAT, CDR2 FQNNGV. The CDR3 runs to 14 residues. The CDR3 coding sequence is TGTGCCAGCAGCTTTGTCGGGGGGGAGACGGCCCAGTACTTC. Residues: CASSFVGGETAQYF.

The genes are TRBV27 and TRBJ1-5; 7 bases agree with TRBD1. Germline trimming cut 6 bases from V and 2 bases from J; bases unmatched to any gene: 4. The CDR3 is made up of 14 amino acids. The germline V gene has CDR1 MNHEY and CDR2 SMNVEV (reference sequence). The CDR3 spells CASRRTGGNQPQHF. The CDR3 DNA is TGTGCCAGCAGACGTACAGGGGGCAATCAGCCCCAGCATTTT.

This clonotype was seen repeatedly, ten times or more. CDR3 DNA sequence: TGCGCCAGCAGTGCCCTCCCTAGCGGGACCTACGAGCAGTACTTC. Protein sequence: CASSALPSGTYEQYF. The chain carries TRBV10-1 and TRBJ2-7, with 9 bases fitting TRBD2. The V segment lost 4 bases and the J segment 2 bases; nucleotides outside the gene matches: 6. The CDR3 is 15 amino acids. Looked up from germline, CDR1 is WNHNN and CDR2 is SYGVQD (reference sequence).

There are many counts of this clonotype. CDR3: CASSQQLDYPGTDTQYF. CDR3 coding DNA: TGCGCCAGCAGCCAACAACTCGACTACCCCGGCACAGATACGCAGTATTTT. V and J are TRBV4-3 and TRBJ2-3, with a tentative D call TRBD2 (5 bases). In germline, CDR1 is LGHNA, CDR2 YSLEER. The CDR3 length is 17 residues. Trimming removed 2 bases from V and 1 base from J, with 16 bases in between.

This clonotype was counted ten times or more. The chain links TRBV28 to TRBJ2-2, with D unclear. The CDR3 runs 16 residues. The germline CDR1 and CDR2 sequences are MDHEN and SYDVKM. V lost 6 bases, J lost 4 bases, and 18 bases lay in between. Here the CDR3 reads CASSLVAVVGTGELFF. The CDR3 coding sequence is TGTGCCAGCAGCCTGGTGGCGGTTGTGGGCACCGGGGAGCTGTTTTTT.

J is TRBJ1-6 and V is TRBV25-1; 7 positions match TRBD1. This CDR3 region has 15 residues. Germline V lookup: CDR1 MGHDK, CDR2 SYGVNS. The trim removed 1 base at V and 12 bases at J, leaving 9 bases unmatched. The DNA for the CDR3 is TGTGCCAGCAGTGAATCGGACAGGTTGGAGGGACCCCTCCACTTT. This translates into CASSESDRLEGPLHF.

The rearrangement joins TRBV7-7 to TRBJ1-1; the D is unclear. Germline CDR1 is SSHAT and CDR2 is FNYEAQ (reference sequence). Deletions cut 3 bases from V and 0 bases from J, with 5 bases between. The CDR3 has 13 residues. This chain's CDR3 is CASSLQMNTEAFF. The CDR3 nucleotides are TGTGCCAGCAGCTTGCAGATGAACACTGAAGCTTTCTTT.

The gene calls are TRBV5-6 and TRBJ1-4, with TRBD1 matching 7 bases. V shed 1 base, J shed 8 bases, and the junction held 5 bases outside the gene matches. The length of the CDR3 is 14 residues. Germline CDR1 reads SGHDT; CDR2 reads YYEEEE. CDR3 coding DNA: TGTGCCAGCAGCTTGACAGGGGCTGGCGAAAAACTGTTTTTT. The encoded protein is CASSLTGAGEKLFF.

Many counts were recorded for this clonotype. The gene calls are TRBV4-1 and TRBJ2-2, with 8 positions matching TRBD2. After removal of 4 bases from V and 3 bases from J, the junction contained 1 base not matched to a gene. Germline CDR1 reads MGHRA; CDR2 reads YSYEKL. The CDR3 runs 14 residues. The CDR3 DNA is TGCGCCAGCAGCCGCGGGAGGTACACCGGGGAGCTGTTTTTT. Its translation: CASSRGRYTGELFF.

Ten or more counts support this clonotype. The chain is built from TRBV28 and TRBJ1-5, with a weak D call TRBD1 (6 bases). The germline V and J ends were trimmed by 4 bases and 15 bases, with 13 bases remaining between them. The CDR3 extends over 11 amino acids. Germline lookup yields CDR1 MDHEN and CDR2 SYDVKM. Written as DNA, the CDR3 is TGTGCCAGCAGTTATAGGGGGGCCCTGCATTTT. It is translated as CASSYRGALHF.

The rearrangement joins TRBV29-1 to TRBJ2-1; TRBD2 aligns across 10 bases. In germline, CDR1 is SQVTM, CDR2 ANQGSEA. Losses at the gene ends were 0 bases for V and 7 bases for J; bases not matched to a gene: 9. There are 16 residues in the CDR3. The CDR3 loop is CSVEDLASGRVNEQFF. In DNA form, the CDR3 reads TGCAGCGTTGAAGATCTTGCTAGCGGGAGAGTTAATGAGCAGTTCTTC.

A single count supports this clonotype. Germline and junction disagree at one end, which may indicate a read error. The chain couples TRBV2 to TRBJ1-6, with a possible D match to TRBD1 (5 bases). CDR1 is SNHLY, CDR2 FYNNEI, per germline. CDR3 length: 17 amino acids. In nucleotides, the CDR3 is TGTGCCAGCAGTGAAACGGGACGGAGCTCCTATAATACACCCCTCCACTTT. It encodes CASSETGRSSYNTPLHF.

This clonotype has a count of ten or more. This chain uses TRBV5-4 with TRBJ2-5, with D maybe TRBD2 (5 bases). The CDR3 is made up of 15 amino acids. Trimming pared 4 bases from V and 2 bases from J, leaving 15 bases between. The germline gives CDR1 SGHNT, CDR2 YYREEE (reference sequence). CDR3 DNA sequence: TGTGCCAGCAGCATTGGGTCGGGGTGGCAAGAGACCCAGTACTTC. Protein: CASSIGSGWQETQYF.

This rearrangement joins TRBV7-9 to TRBJ2-7; tentatively, D is TRBD2 (5 bases). The CDR3 totals 14 residues. Germline V CDR1 and CDR2: SEHNR, FQNEAQ (reference sequence). Trimming shortened V by 0 bases and J by 7 bases, and 13 bases separated the two germline ends. The CDR3 region has the DNA TGTGCCAGCAGCTTAGCGGAGGTGACGCAGGAGCAGTACTTC. This translates into CASSLAEVTQEQYF.

This chain joins TRBV28 and TRBJ2-1; 7 bases line up with TRBD1. The CDR3 covers 16 residues. Trimming cost V 5 bases and J 7 bases; bases outside gene matches: 14. Germline V lookup: CDR1 MDHEN, CDR2 SYDVKM. The CDR3 DNA reads TGTGCCAGCAGTGTTCAACAGGGGTATGATTTGAATGAGCAGTTCTTC. Its protein product is CASSVQQGYDLNEQFF.

The table lists this clonotype with many counts. The genes are TRBV24-1 and TRBJ2-1; 7 bases are shared with TRBD2. V shed 4 bases and J 5 bases; nucleotides not matched to a gene: 10. The germline V gene has CDR1 KGHDR and CDR2 SFDVKD. The CDR3 sequence is 16 residues long. For the CDR3, the DNA is TGTGCCACCAGTGACCCTTCGCGGGAGCGGGACAATGAGCAGTTCTTC. Amino acid sequence: CATSDPSRERDNEQFF.

V and J are TRBV27 and TRBJ2-2; D gene uncertain. The germline V and J ends were trimmed by 3 bases and 0 bases, with 8 bases remaining between them. CDR3 length: 15 amino acids. Germline V gene sequence: CDR1 MNHEY, CDR2 SMNVEV (reference sequence). CDR3 in amino acids: CASSLVSTNTGELFF. The CDR3 DNA reads as TGTGCCAGCAGTTTGGTCAGCACGAACACCGGGGAGCTGTTTTTT.

This chain joins TRBV7-8 and TRBJ2-5; possible D gene TRBD2, 6 bases. The germline V gene has CDR1 SGHVS and CDR2 FQNEAQ. V was shortened by 2 bases and J by 2 bases, with 18 bases between the two germline ends. This CDR3 contains 17 residues. CDR3 amino acids: CASSLSGGTLGQETQYF. DNA for the CDR3: TGTGCCAGCAGCTTAAGTGGGGGGACTCTGGGTCAAGAGACCCAGTACTTC.

The V call is TRBV20-1, the J call TRBJ1-5, with 8 positions matching TRBD1. This CDR3 is built from 14 residues. Germline loops: CDR1 DFQATT, CDR2 SNEGSKA (reference sequence). The trim removed 6 bases at V and 4 bases at J, leaving 8 bases unmatched. The CDR3 region has the DNA TGCAGTGCCATTAGCAGACAGGGGAATCAGCCCCAGCATTTT. Protein product: CSAISRQGNQPQHF.

There are many counts of this clonotype. The chain uses TRBV10-2 and TRBJ1-5, with 8 bases lining up with TRBD1. Trimming at V came to 9 bases and at J to 0 bases, leaving 13 bases not matched to a gene. Germline V gene data show CDR1 as WSHSY and CDR2 as SAAADI. The CDR3 consists of 17 residues. CDR3 residues: CARRPGQEPNSNQPQHF. CDR3 in DNA: TGCGCCAGGAGACCGGGACAGGAACCCAATAGCAATCAGCCCCAGCATTTT.

There are many counts of this clonotype. The gene calls are TRBV28 and TRBJ2-2; no clear D gene. The V and J ends lost 5 bases and 0 bases respectively, with 10 bases between them. This CDR3 region has 15 residues. Germline V gene lookup returns CDR1 MDHEN and CDR2 SYDVKM. The CDR3 DNA reads as TGTGCCAGCAGTACCCCGGTTCCGAACACCGGGGAGCTGTTTTTT. Encoded protein: CASSTPVPNTGELFF.

A note on this clonotype: A much larger clone is a single base away; this may be a read error. The CDR3, as DNA: TGTGCCAGCAGTTACTCGATCGCAAGCAATCAGCCCCAGCATTTT. This codes for CASSYSIASNQPQHF. The rearrangement joins TRBV6-6 to TRBJ1-5; D is uncertain. The V end lost 0 bases, the J end lost 1 base, and 7 bases lay between the germline ends. The CDR3 spans 15 residues. CDR1 is MNHNY and CDR2 is SVGAGI in the germline V gene (reference sequence).

The chain links TRBV29-1 to TRBJ2-1; tentatively, D is TRBD2 (5 bases). V was cut by 4 bases and J by 0 bases, with 16 bases left in between. This CDR3 contains 16 residues. Germline CDR1 reads SQVTM; CDR2 reads ANQGSEA. The CDR3 region is CSVVRGPSSSYNEQFF. The CDR3 nucleotides read TGCAGCGTTGTAAGAGGGCCCTCGAGCTCCTACAATGAGCAGTTCTTC.

In its sample, this clonotype was seen many times. The chain couples TRBV11-2 to TRBJ2-1; 11 bases fit TRBD2. V was clipped by 5 bases and J by 2 bases; unmatched bases: 8. The germline CDR1 and CDR2 sequences are SGHAT and FQNNGV. This CDR3 contains 17 residues. The CDR3, as DNA: TGTGCCAGCAGCCCCCAAGGACTAGCGGGTACCTACAATGAGCAGTTCTTC. This translates into CASSPQGLAGTYNEQFF.